The source of this T cell receptor (beta chain) is a study of T cell changes during pregnancy in multiple sclerosis. This CDR3 has 16 residues. The germline V gene has CDR1 LNHDA and CDR2 SQIVND (reference sequence). J was trimmed by 4 bases and V by 6 bases; bases with no gene match: 13. Generated by immunoSEQ multiplex PCR, the TCRdb table keeps only in-frame clones and is missing some. The sample records 60,000 to 85,000 clones, 94% being singletons. The sequence came from a female donor with multiple sclerosis, enrolled in a pregnancy study. This sample comprised peripheral blood, obtained in the third trimester of pregnancy. The V gene is TRBV19, the J gene TRBJ2-3; 7 bases map to TRBD1. For the CDR3, the DNA is TGTGCCAGTAGCCCCCCTCGGGACAGACGAGCAGATACGCAGTATTTT. It encodes CASSPPRDRRADTQYF.